Listed here are 14 T cell receptor beta chains from one sample, sequenced in a study of blood T cell repertoires in COVID-19. The assay was immunoSEQ multiplex PCR, and TCRdb's table has in-frame clones only and misses some. The table shows 200,000 to 250,000 clones, with around 90% occurring only once. The sample comprised peripheral blood. Source of these receptors: a man between 60 and 75 years old who had recovered from COVID-19.

The J gene is TRBJ2-1, the V gene TRBV29-1; D gene ambiguous. V shed 5 bases and J shed 6 bases, with 11 bases lying between them. The CDR3 length is 12 residues. Germline CDR1 and CDR2: SQVTM and ANQGSEA. The DNA of the CDR3 is TGCAGCGTTAGTCCGGTTAGCAATGAGCAGTTCTTC. Its translation: CSVSPVSNEQFF.

V and J are TRBV11-3 and TRBJ2-3, with 7 bases matching TRBD2. Germline V gene sequence: CDR1 SGHNT, CDR2 YENEEA. The CDR3 is 17 amino acids. Trimming cost V 4 bases and J 6 bases; bases outside gene matches: 16. CDR3 loop: CASSYSAVGGGGDTQYF. As DNA, the CDR3 is TGTGCCAGCAGCTATTCCGCGGTTGGCGGGGGAGGGGATACGCAGTATTTT.

The CDR3 here is CASSLPGLLQETQYF. In nucleotides, the CDR3 is TGTGCCAGCAGCCTCCCGGGACTCTTACAAGAGACCCAGTACTTC. The V gene is TRBV2, the J gene TRBJ2-5, with D possibly being TRBD2 (6 bases). The CDR3 is 15 residues long. Germline-derived CDR1 and CDR2 are SNHLY and FYNNEI. Between the trimmed V and J ends, which lost 6 bases and 2 bases, there was a span of 16 bases. Full variable domain (missing parts from reference TRBV2 and TRBJ2-5): EPEVTQTPSHQVTQMGQEVILRCVPISNHLYFYWYRQILGQKVEFLVSFYNNEISEKSEIFDDQFSVERPDGSNFTLKIRSTKLEDSAMYFCASSLPGLLQETQYFGPGTRLLVL.

This sequence joins TRBV5-1 and TRBJ2-2; 7 nucleotides align to TRBD1. CDR3 size: 14 residues. Germline V gene lookup returns CDR1 SGHRS and CDR2 YFSETQ. J was trimmed by 6 bases and V by 4 bases; bases with no gene match: 6. For the CDR3, the DNA is TGCGCCAGCAGCCTGGGACAGTTACCCGGGGAGCTGTTTTTT. Encoded protein: CASSLGQLPGELFF.

The chain has TRBV5-1 and TRBJ1-1, with TRBD1 as a possible D gene (5 bases). CDR1 SGHRS and CDR2 YFSETQ come from the germline V gene. V was pared by 3 bases and J by 4 bases, with 13 bases between. The CDR3 is made up of 14 amino acids. The CDR3 is CASSSQGGVTEAFF. The CDR3 DNA sequence: TGCGCCAGCAGCTCGCAGGGTGGGGTCACTGAAGCTTTCTTT.

The CDR3 DNA sequence: TGTGCCAGCAGCTTAGCGGGGGGACTAGTGGATGAGCAGTTCTTC. The encoded protein is CASSLAGGLVDEQFF. The rearrangement joins TRBV7-2 to TRBJ2-1; 8 positions match TRBD2. The V gene's germline CDR1 is SGHTA and CDR2 FQGNSA. This CDR3 is 15 amino acids long. The junction had 6 bases not matched to a gene; V was cut back by 0 bases and J by 8 bases.

The chain is built from TRBV30 and TRBJ2-3; 10 bases match TRBD1. V lost 4 bases to trimming and J lost 5 bases; unmatched junction nucleotides: 6. The germline gives CDR1 GTSNPN, CDR2 SVGIG (reference sequence). This CDR3 has 14 residues. This chain's CDR3 is CAWTRDRGIDTQYF. The DNA of the CDR3 is TGTGCCTGGACTCGGGACAGGGGAATAGATACGCAGTATTTT.

This clone appeared a single time. The gene calls are TRBV5-4 and TRBJ2-3, with D unclear. V was pared by 0 bases and J by 1 base, with 6 bases between. This CDR3 comprises 14 residues. Looked up from germline, CDR1 is SGHNT and CDR2 is YYREEE (reference sequence). The CDR3 is CASSLVPGTDTQYF. The CDR3 nucleotides read TGTGCCAGCAGCTTGGTACCGGGCACAGATACGCAGTATTTT. The full variable domain, in which reference TRBV5-4 and TRBJ2-3 provide the parts outside the CDR3, is ETGVTQSPTHLIKTRGQQVTLRCSSQSGHNTVSWYQQALGQGPQFIFQYYREEENGRGNFPPRFSGLQFPNYSSELNVNALELDDSALYLCASSLVPGTDTQYFGPGTRLTVL.

The J gene is TRBJ2-3, the V gene TRBV27; 10 bases are shared with TRBD2. V lost 6 bases to trimming and J lost 5 bases; unmatched junction nucleotides: 5. The germline V gene has CDR1 MNHEY and CDR2 SMNVEV (reference sequence). The CDR3 spans 14 residues. The CDR3 reads CASRKAGGGDTQYF. CDR3 DNA: TGTGCCAGCAGAAAAGCGGGAGGGGGAGATACGCAGTATTTT.

The DNA of the CDR3 is TGTGCCAGCAGCTTGAGGTTTCTAGCGGGAGTGGATGAGCAGTTCTTC. As protein: CASSLRFLAGVDEQFF. This chain connects TRBV5-4 to TRBJ2-1; 10 bases match TRBD2. Germline CDR1 and CDR2: SGHNT and YYREEE (reference sequence). V dropped 1 base and J dropped 8; count of bases not matched to a gene: 9. CDR3 size: 16 residues.

This sequence joins TRBV7-3 and TRBJ2-1; 8 bases line up with TRBD2. The CDR3 has 15 residues. CDR1 and CDR2 (germline): SGHTA, FQGTGA. J lost 7 bases, V lost 2 bases, and 7 bases had no gene match. CDR3 DNA: TGTGCCAGCAGCTTAGAGCGGGGGCTGGGGAATGAGCAGTTCTTC. Its translation: CASSLERGLGNEQFF.

The genes are TRBV11-2 and TRBJ2-7; TRBD2 might be the D (6 bases). This CDR3 comprises 15 residues. Trimming removed 0 bases at V and 4 bases at J, with 13 bases between. In germline, CDR1 is SGHAT, CDR2 FQNNGV. This CDR3 is CASSLDRGTGYEQYF. The CDR3 DNA reads as TGTGCCAGCAGCTTAGATCGGGGGACGGGATACGAGCAGTACTTC.

This clone was picked up one time. The chain carries TRBV10-3 and TRBJ2-7; 7 bases are shared with TRBD2. The ends lost 4 bases at V and 2 bases at J; junction bases unmatched: 2. Germline loops: CDR1 ENHRY, CDR2 SYGVKD. This CDR3 comprises 13 residues. The CDR3 here is CAISALATYEQYF. The CDR3 region has the DNA TGTGCCATCAGTGCACTAGCGACCTACGAGCAGTACTTC.

V gene TRBV11-3 combines with J gene TRBJ2-7; weak D call: TRBD1 (7 bases). V was pared by 9 bases and J by 2 bases, with 14 bases between. The CDR3 length is 13 residues. Germline values: CDR1 SGHNT, CDR2 YENEEA. The DNA for the CDR3 is TGTGCCAGTAGTGCAGGGGGGACCTACGAGCAGTACTTC. Its translation is CASSAGGTYEQYF.